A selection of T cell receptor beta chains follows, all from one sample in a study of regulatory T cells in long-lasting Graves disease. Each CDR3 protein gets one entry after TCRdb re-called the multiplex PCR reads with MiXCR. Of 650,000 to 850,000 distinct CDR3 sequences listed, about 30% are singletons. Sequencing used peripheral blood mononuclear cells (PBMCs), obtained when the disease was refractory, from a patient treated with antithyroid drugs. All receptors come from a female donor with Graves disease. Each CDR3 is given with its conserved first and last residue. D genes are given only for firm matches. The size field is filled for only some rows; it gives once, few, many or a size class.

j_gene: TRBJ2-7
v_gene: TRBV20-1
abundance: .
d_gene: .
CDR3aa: CSASANPAEQYF
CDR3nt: TGCAGTGCTAGTGCCAATCCGGCCGAGCAGTACTTC

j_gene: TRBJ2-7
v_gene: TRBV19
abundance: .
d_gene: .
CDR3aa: CASSLVEAYEQYF
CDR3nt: TGTGCCAGTAGTTTGGTAGAAGCCTACGAGCAGTACTTC

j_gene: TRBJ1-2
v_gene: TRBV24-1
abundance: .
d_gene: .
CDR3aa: CATSHDTDYGYTF
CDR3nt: TGTGCCACCAGTCACGACACAGACTATGGCTACACCTTC

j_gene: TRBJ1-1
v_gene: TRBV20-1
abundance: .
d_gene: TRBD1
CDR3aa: CSAYMGQGALKPEAFF
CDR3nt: TGCAGTGCTTATATGGGACAGGGGGCCCTTAAACCTGAAGCTTTCTTT

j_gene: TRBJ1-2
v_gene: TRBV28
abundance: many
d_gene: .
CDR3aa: CASSNRPTWGSFNYGYTF
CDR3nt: TGTGCCAGCAGTAACAGACCCACCTGGGGCAGCTTTAACTATGGCTACACCTTC

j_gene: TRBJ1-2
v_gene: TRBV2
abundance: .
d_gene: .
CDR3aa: CASSEHPPRNYGYTF
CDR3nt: TGTGCCAGCAGTGAACACCCACCTAGAAACTATGGCTACACCTTC

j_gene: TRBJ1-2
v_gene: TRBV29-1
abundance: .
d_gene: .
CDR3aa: CSVEETPGIRNYGYTF
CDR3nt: TGCAGCGTTGAAGAGACCCCCGGGATTCGAAACTATGGCTACACCTTC

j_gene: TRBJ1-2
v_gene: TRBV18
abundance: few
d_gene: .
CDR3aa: CASSSFKGYTF
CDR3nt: TGTGCCAGCTCATCCTTTAAGGGCTACACCTTC

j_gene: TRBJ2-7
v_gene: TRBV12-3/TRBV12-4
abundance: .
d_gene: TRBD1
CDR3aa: CASSLDRVLIKQYF
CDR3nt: TGTGCCAGCAGCCTAGACAGGGTTCTGATCAAGCAGTACTTC

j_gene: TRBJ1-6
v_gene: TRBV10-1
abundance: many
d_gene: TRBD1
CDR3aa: CASSTGQGNSPLHF
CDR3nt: TGCGCCAGCAGCACAGGACAGGGGAATTCACCCCTCCACTTT

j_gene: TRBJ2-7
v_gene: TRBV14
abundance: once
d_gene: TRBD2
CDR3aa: CASSQDRASGGPFPSYEQYF
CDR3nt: TGTGCCAGCAGCCAAGATCGTGCTAGCGGAGGACCTTTTCCTTCCTACGAGCAGTACTTC

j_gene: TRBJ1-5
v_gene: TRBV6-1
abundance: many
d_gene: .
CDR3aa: CASSVIDRPSNQPQHF
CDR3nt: TGTGCCAGCAGCGTGATAGACAGGCCTAGCAATCAGCCCCAGCATTTT

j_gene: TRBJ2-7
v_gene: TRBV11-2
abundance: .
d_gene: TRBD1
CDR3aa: CASSPDRGRGEQYF
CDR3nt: TGTGCCAGCAGCCCGGACAGGGGGCGCGGCGAGCAGTACTTC

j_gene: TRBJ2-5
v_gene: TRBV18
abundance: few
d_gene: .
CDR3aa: CASSPREGQETQYF
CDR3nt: TGTGCCAGCTCACCACGGGAAGGGCAAGAGACCCAGTACTTC

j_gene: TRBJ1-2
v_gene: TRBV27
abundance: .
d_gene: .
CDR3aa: CASSFKQETNYGYTF
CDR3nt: TGTGCCAGCAGTTTCAAACAGGAGACTAACTATGGCTACACCTTC